These 25 T cell receptor beta chains share one sample of origin, sequenced in a study of cytotoxic CD8 clonotypes in ibrutinib-treated CLL. Produced via immunoSEQ multiplex PCR; TCRdb's table is partial and in-frame only. The sample yields about 40,000 clones, 70% seen once. Specimen: PBMCs, collected at disease progression, from a patient treated with ibrutinib. All receptors derive from a human donor with chronic lymphocytic leukemia.

The rearrangement uses TRBV18 and TRBJ1-4; 7 nucleotides match TRBD1. The CDR3 totals 13 residues. The V gene end was trimmed by 2 bases and the J gene end by 8 bases; junction bases not matched to a gene: 2. CDR1 is KGHSH, CDR2 LQKENI, per germline. The CDR3: CASSPDRDEKLFF. Here the CDR3 DNA reads TGTGCCAGCTCACCAGACAGGGACGAAAAACTGTTTTTT.

This clone was seen more than once but under ten times. This chain joins TRBV7-3 and TRBJ2-5, with D tentatively TRBD1 (5 bases). CDR3 length: 14 residues. V lost 1 base, J lost 2 bases, and 8 bases lay in between. In germline, CDR1 is SGHTA, CDR2 FQGTGA. CDR3 DNA: TGTGCCAGCAGCTTAAACTCAGGGCAAGAGACCCAGTACTTC. Encoded protein: CASSLNSGQETQYF.

The CDR3 sequence: CASSTGQGAYEQYF. Written as DNA, the CDR3 is TGTGCCAGCAGTACTGGACAGGGCGCCTACGAGCAGTACTTC. The rearrangement joins TRBV28 to TRBJ2-7; TRBD1 matches 8 bases. V was pared by 5 bases and J by 2 bases, with 5 bases of the junction left unmatched. Germline V gene sequence: CDR1 MDHEN, CDR2 SYDVKM. The CDR3 covers 14 residues. Using reference TRBV28 and TRBJ2-7 for the parts outside the CDR3, the full variable domain is DVKVTQSSRYLVKRTGEKVFLECVQDMDHENMFWYRQDPGLGLRLIYFSYDVKMKEKGDIPEGYSVSREKKERFSLILESASTNQTSMYLCASSTGQGAYEQYFGPGTRLTVT.

The chain is built from TRBV6-1 and TRBJ1-1; tentative D call: TRBD1 (5 bases). The CDR3 length is 15 residues. Trimming cost V 3 bases and J 11 bases, with 22 bases left between them. Germline V gene data show CDR1 as MNHNS and CDR2 as SASEGT. The CDR3 bases are TGTGCCAGCAGTGACTACCAAGGGGCGACCTCTCCGGCTTTCTTT. It is translated as CASSDYQGATSPAFF.

This chain links TRBV2 with TRBJ2-1, with no clear D. This CDR3 is 13 amino acids long. Germline loops: CDR1 SNHLY, CDR2 FYNNEI. V lost 6 bases and J lost 0, with 6 bases in between. In DNA form, the CDR3 reads TGTGCCAGCAGGACCGGCTCCTACAATGAGCAGTTCTTC. It specifies CASRTGSYNEQFF. Filled out from reference TRBV2 and TRBJ2-1, the complete variable domain reads EPEVTQTPSHQVTQMGQEVILRCVPISNHLYFYWYRQILGQKVEFLVSFYNNEISEKSEIFDDQFSVERPDGSNFTLKIRSTKLEDSAMYFCASRTGSYNEQFFGPGTRLTVL.

The rearrangement uses TRBV5-4 and TRBJ1-1; 7 bases map to TRBD1. The V gene end was trimmed by 2 bases and the J gene end by 1 base; junction bases not matched to a gene: 2. The V gene's germline CDR1 is SGHNT and CDR2 YYREEE (reference sequence). This CDR3 has 14 residues. The CDR3 DNA is TGTGCCAGCAGCTTCGCAGGGGGGAACACTGAAGCTTTCTTT. It translates to CASSFAGGNTEAFF.

The chain is built from TRBV6-5 and TRBJ1-2, with no clear D. CDR1 is MNHEY, CDR2 SVGAGI, per germline. The CDR3 extends over 14 amino acids. Between the trimmed V and J ends, which lost 3 bases and 5 bases, there was a span of 13 bases. CDR3 sequence (DNA): TGTGCCAGCAGTTATGGCAGGTTCGGGTATGGCTACACCTTC. Encoded protein: CASSYGRFGYGYTF.

This clone was seen only once. Here the CDR3 reads CASSIRTGGNSPLHF. CDR3 nucleotides: TGTGCCAGTAGTATACGGACAGGGGGCAATTCACCCCTCCACTTT. The gene calls are TRBV19 and TRBJ1-6; the match to TRBD1 covers 11 bases. The V gene's germline CDR1 is LNHDA and CDR2 SQIVND (reference sequence). V lost 2 bases and J lost 7; bases outside the gene matches: 1. CDR3 size: 15 residues.

Only a few counts were recorded for this clone. V and J are TRBV2 and TRBJ2-7; D not resolved. The CDR3 is 14 amino acids. The V end was cut by 8 bases, the J end by 3 bases, with 17 bases between. CDR1 is SNHLY, CDR2 FYNNEI, per germline. The CDR3 sequence: CASDVAGGYYEQYF. The CDR3 nucleotides are TGTGCCAGCGACGTCGCAGGTGGTTACTACGAGCAGTACTTC.

This clone was recorded a few times. The V call is TRBV4-2, the J call TRBJ1-1; no firm D call. CDR1 LGHNA and CDR2 YNFKEQ come from the germline V gene. The CDR3 runs 18 residues. V was clipped by 1 base and J by 1 base, with 19 bases between them. The CDR3 nucleotides are TGTGCCAGCAGCCAAGTAACGGACCCACAAGGAGGGAACACTGAAGCTTTCTTT. It is translated as CASSQVTDPQGGNTEAFF.

As to this clone: Germline and junction disagree at one end, which may indicate a read error. J is TRBJ1-5 and V is TRBV10-3; D unclear. CDR1 and CDR2 (germline): ENHRY, SYGVKD. CDR3 size: 13 residues. The CDR3 DNA sequence: TGTGCCAGCAGTGAAGTCGTGGGTCAGCCCCAGCATTTT. It specifies CASSEVVGQPQHF.

The rearrangement uses TRBV6-1 and TRBJ2-5; D is tentatively TRBD1 or TRBD2 (5 bases each). CDR1 and CDR2 from the germline V gene are MNHNS and SASEGT. The CDR3 spans 13 residues. V was trimmed by 3 bases and J by 2 bases, leaving 7 bases between them. CDR3 protein: CASSDREQETQYF. CDR3 DNA sequence: TGTGCCAGCAGTGACAGGGAGCAAGAGACCCAGTACTTC.

This clone was counted between two and nine times. The V and J genes are TRBV12-5 and TRBJ2-3; TRBD1 aligns across 9 bases. The length of the CDR3 is 15 residues. Germline trimming cut 5 bases from V and 6 bases from J; bases unmatched to any gene: 9. Germline CDR1 and CDR2: LGHNT and FRNRAP. CDR3 amino acids: CASGPGTGYMDTQYF. The DNA for the CDR3 is TGTGCTAGTGGTCCTGGGACAGGGTATATGGATACGCAGTATTTT.

The V gene is TRBV10-2, the J gene TRBJ2-1, with D maybe TRBD2 (7 bases). Germline V gene lookup returns CDR1 WSHSY and CDR2 SAAADI. V was clipped by 7 bases and J by 7 bases, with 14 bases between them. This CDR3 has 13 amino acids. This CDR3 reads CASTPGGSNEQFF. In DNA, the CDR3 is TGCGCCAGCACCCCGGGGGGCTCAAATGAGCAGTTCTTC.

CDR3 nucleotides: TGCAGTGCTCGTAGGGATGAGCAGTTCTTC. Its protein product is CSARRDEQFF. The chain uses TRBV20-1 and TRBJ2-1; D unresolved. The germline gives CDR1 DFQATT, CDR2 SNEGSKA (reference sequence). The CDR3 extends over 10 amino acids. V lost 5 bases to trimming and J lost 8 bases, with 7 bases between them.

The gene calls are TRBV4-1 and TRBJ2-3, with D tentatively TRBD2 (5 bases). The CDR3 is 15 amino acids. From germline, CDR1 is MGHRA and CDR2 YSYEKL. The V and J ends lost 2 bases and 6 bases respectively, with 15 bases between them. Written as DNA, the CDR3 is TGCGCCAGCAGCCAATTCCCTACTAGATTGGATACGCAGTATTTT. Amino acid sequence: CASSQFPTRLDTQYF.

This clone was seen a handful of times. The rearrangement joins TRBV2 to TRBJ1-2; 7 bases align to TRBD1. V lost 5 bases and J lost 5; bases outside the gene matches: 8. From germline, CDR1 is SNHLY and CDR2 FYNNEI. CDR3 length: 14 residues. DNA of the CDR3: TGTGCCAGCAGTTTTGGGACAGCTATGTATGGCTACACCTTC. Its protein is CASSFGTAMYGYTF.

V gene TRBV27 combines with J gene TRBJ2-1, with 14 bases aligning to TRBD2. V was pared by 3 bases and J by 4 bases, with 5 bases of the junction left unmatched. The CDR3 has 17 amino acids. CDR1 and CDR2 (germline): MNHEY, SMNVEV (reference sequence). The DNA for the CDR3 is TGTGCCAGCAGTTTCTTCAGGACTAGCGGGGGGTACAATGAGCAGTTCTTC. This sequence encodes CASSFFRTSGGYNEQFF.

This sequence joins TRBV5-1 and TRBJ2-7; D is undetermined. V lost 0 bases and J 1 base, leaving 11 bases between the germline ends. Germline V gene sequence: CDR1 SGHRS, CDR2 YFSETQ. The CDR3 totals 15 residues. The CDR3 protein is CASSLGPPQSYEQYF. CDR3 coding DNA: TGCGCCAGCAGCTTGGGTCCCCCTCAATCCTACGAGCAGTACTTC.

This chain uses TRBV11-2 with TRBJ1-4, with TRBD1 matching 7 bases. The CDR3 is 12 residues long. V was pared by 3 bases and J by 13 bases, with 5 bases of the junction left unmatched. Germline V CDR1 and CDR2: SGHAT, FQNNGV. The DNA of the CDR3 is TGTGCCAGCAGCTTTAGACAGGGTGGACTGTTTTTT. The encoded protein is CASSFRQGGLFF.

This chain uses TRBV5-6 with TRBJ1-5; D not certain. This CDR3 contains 17 residues. Germline values: CDR1 SGHDT, CDR2 YYEEEE. The V end was cut by 3 bases, the J end by 2 bases, with 18 bases between. CDR3 amino acids: CASSSWAREEGNQPQHF. CDR3 coding DNA: TGTGCCAGCAGCTCCTGGGCACGGGAAGAAGGCAATCAGCCCCAGCATTTT.

This clone was counted between two and nine times. The gene calls are TRBV14 and TRBJ2-1; TRBD2 aligns across 10 bases. Germline CDR1 and CDR2: SGHDN and FVKESK. The CDR3 loop spans 19 amino acids. V dropped 2 bases and J dropped 4; count of bases not matched to a gene: 14. CDR3 region: CASSQRGLAGVLGYNEQFF. In nucleotides, the CDR3 is TGTGCCAGCAGCCAACGAGGGCTAGCGGGGGTACTAGGGTACAATGAGCAGTTCTTC.

The chain links TRBV5-4 to TRBJ2-2; 8 nucleotides line up with TRBD2. Germline V gene sequence: CDR1 SGHNT, CDR2 YYREEE (reference sequence). The ends lost 4 bases at V and 2 bases at J; junction bases unmatched: 7. This CDR3 is built from 16 residues. The CDR3 protein is CASSPGLAANTGELFF. The CDR3 DNA reads TGTGCCAGCAGCCCAGGACTAGCAGCCAACACCGGGGAGCTGTTTTTT. The whole variable domain, remainder taken from reference TRBV5-4 and TRBJ2-2, is ETGVTQSPTHLIKTRGQQVTLRCSSQSGHNTVSWYQQALGQGPQFIFQYYREEENGRGNFPPRFSGLQFPNYSSELNVNALELDDSALYLCASSPGLAANTGELFFGEGSRLTVL.

This clone was seen just once. The V gene is TRBV13, the J gene TRBJ2-7; the D gene is possibly TRBD1 (6 bases). Germline lookup yields CDR1 PRHDT and CDR2 FYEKMQ (reference sequence). This CDR3 comprises 16 residues. The V end was cut by 0 bases, the J end by 7 bases, with 19 bases between. CDR3 coding DNA: TGTGCCAGCAGCTTAGGAATCGACAGGATCCTTAGAGAGCAGTACTTC. This translates into CASSLGIDRILREQYF.

This chain links TRBV10-1 with TRBJ2-5, with 12 bases lining up with TRBD2. The last part of the DNA fits TRBJ2-7 better; the J call may be wrong. This CDR3 is built from 15 residues. Per germline, CDR1 WNHNN and CDR2 SYGVQD (reference sequence). CDR3 residues: CASSRGLAGTYEQYF. As DNA, the CDR3 is TGCGCCAGCAGCCGAGGACTAGCGGGGACCTACGAGCAGTACTTC.